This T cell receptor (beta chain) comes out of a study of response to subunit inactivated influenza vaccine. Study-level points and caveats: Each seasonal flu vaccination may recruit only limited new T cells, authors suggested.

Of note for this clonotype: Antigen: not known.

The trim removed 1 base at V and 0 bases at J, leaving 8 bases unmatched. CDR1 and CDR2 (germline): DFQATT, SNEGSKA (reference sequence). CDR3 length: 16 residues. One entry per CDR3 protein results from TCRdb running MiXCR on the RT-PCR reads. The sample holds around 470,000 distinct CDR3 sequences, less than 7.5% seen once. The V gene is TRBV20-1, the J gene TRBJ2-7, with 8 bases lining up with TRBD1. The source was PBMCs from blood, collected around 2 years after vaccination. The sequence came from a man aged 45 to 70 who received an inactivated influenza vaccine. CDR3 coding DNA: TGCAGTGCTAGAGGCACGACAGGGGACAGCTCCTACGAGCAGTACTTC. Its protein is CSARGTTGDSSYEQYF.